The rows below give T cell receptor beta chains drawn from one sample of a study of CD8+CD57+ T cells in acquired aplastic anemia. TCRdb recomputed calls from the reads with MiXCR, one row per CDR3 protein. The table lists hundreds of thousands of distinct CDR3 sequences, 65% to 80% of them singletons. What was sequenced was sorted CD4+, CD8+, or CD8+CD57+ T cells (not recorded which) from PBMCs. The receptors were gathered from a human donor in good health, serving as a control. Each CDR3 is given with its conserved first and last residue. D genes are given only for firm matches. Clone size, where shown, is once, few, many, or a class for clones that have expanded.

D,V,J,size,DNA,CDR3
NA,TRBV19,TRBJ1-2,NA,TGTGCCAGTAGTAACCTAATCGACGGAGCGTTCGCTGGCTACACCTTC,CASSNLIDGAFAGYTF
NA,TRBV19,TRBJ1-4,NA,TGTGCCAGTAGTATCAGAACAGCCTACCAAGAGACCCAGTACTTT,CASSIRTAYQETQYF
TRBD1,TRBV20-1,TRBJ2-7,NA,TGCAGTGCTAGAGAACGAAGGACAGGGGACTTC,CSARERRTGDF
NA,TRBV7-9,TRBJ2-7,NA,TGTGCCAGCAGCTCCTCTGGGCAAGGGGACGAGCACTTCTTC,CASSSSGQGDEHFF
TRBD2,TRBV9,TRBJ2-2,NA,TGTGCCAGCAGCGCTAGCGGGGAGCTGCCCGGGGAGCTGTTTTTT,CASSASGELPGELFF
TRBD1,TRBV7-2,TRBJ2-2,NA,TGTGCCAGCGGCGTAGCTACTTGGGACAGCTTCGCCGGGGAGCTGTTTTTT,CASGVATWDSFAGELFF
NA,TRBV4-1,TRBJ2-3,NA,TGCGCCAGCAGCCAAGCGGATCGGAGGGCAGCGCAGTATTTT,CASSQADRRAAQYF
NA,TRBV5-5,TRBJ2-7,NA,TGTGCCAGCAGCTTTATGAGGTGGACAGTGCAGTACTTC,CASSFMRWTVQYF
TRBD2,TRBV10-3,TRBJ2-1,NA,TGTGCCATCAGTGTGACCGGGACTACTTACAATGAGCAGTTCTTC,CAISVTGTTYNEQFF
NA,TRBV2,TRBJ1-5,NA,TGTGCCAGCAGTGAAATGGGAGGTAAGGATCAGCCCCAGCATTTT,CASSEMGGKDQPQHF
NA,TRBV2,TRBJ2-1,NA,TGTGCCAGCAGTTATCCCGGACTCGCGGGGTACAATGAGCAGTTCTTC,CASSYPGLAGYNEQFF
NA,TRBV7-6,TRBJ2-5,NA,TGTGCCAGCAGCCCCCGGGAAGGGAGCGCCCAGTACTTC,CASSPREGSAQYF
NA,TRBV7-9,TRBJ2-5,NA,TGTGCCAGCAGCGGAGCCGCGGGGCGCGGTCTAGGCGAGACCCAGTACTTC,CASSGAAGRGLGETQYF
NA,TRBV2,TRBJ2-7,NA,TGTGCCAGCAGTGCCAGGCAGAAGGGGGACGAGCAGTACTTC,CASSARQKGDEQYF
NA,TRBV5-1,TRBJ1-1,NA,TGCGCCAGCAGCTCGGGACACTCCCCCGGGACTGAAGCTTTCTTT,CASSSGHSPGTEAFF
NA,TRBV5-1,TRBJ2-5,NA,TGCGCCAGCAGCTTAGTCACCGACAATGAGGAGACCCAGTACTTC,CASSLVTDNEETQYF
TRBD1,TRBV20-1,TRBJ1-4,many,TGCAGTGCTAGAGACGGCAGAGGGGGCGCGAAAGAAAAACTGTTTTTT,CSARDGRGGAKEKLFF
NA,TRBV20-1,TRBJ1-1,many,TGCAGTGCTTTTTACGGCCTCAACACTGAAGCTTTCTTT,CSAFYGLNTEAFF
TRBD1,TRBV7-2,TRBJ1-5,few,TGTGCCAGCAGTACAGGGGAAGAGACCCAGCATTTT,CASSTGEETQHF
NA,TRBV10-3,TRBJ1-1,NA,TGTGCCATCAGTTATTCAGTCAATGCTGAAGCTTTCTTT,CAISYSVNAEAFF
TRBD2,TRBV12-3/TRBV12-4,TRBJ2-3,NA,TGTGCCAGCAGTGTGGCTAGCGGGGGCACAGATACGCAGTATTTT,CASSVASGGTDTQYF
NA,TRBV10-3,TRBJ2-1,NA,TGTGCCATCAGTCGGCAGGGCGTTAGCAATACGCAGTTCTTC,CAISRQGVSNTQFF
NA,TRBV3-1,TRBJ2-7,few,TGTGCCAGCAGCCTAGGGATCGGGGGTCCCTGCGAGCAGTACTTC,CASSLGIGGPCEQYF
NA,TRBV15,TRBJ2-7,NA,TGTGCCACCAGCAGAGATCCGGACAGTCGAGAGCAGTACTTC,CATSRDPDSREQYF
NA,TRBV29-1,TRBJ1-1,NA,TGCAGCGTTAAGCTTGGTCATTATACTGAAGCTTTCTTT,CSVKLGHYTEAFF
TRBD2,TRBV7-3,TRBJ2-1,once,TGTGCCAGCAGCTCTGCCGGGGGGAGCAATGAGGAGTTCTTCTTC,CASSSAGGSNEEFFF
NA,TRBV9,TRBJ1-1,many,TGTGCCCCCGTGCATTGGAACACTGAAGCTTTCTTT,CAPVHWNTEAFF
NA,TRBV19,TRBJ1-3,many,TGTGCCAGTACCGCCCCGGCAGGGAGAGGGCTCTCTGGAAACACCATATATTTT,CASTAPAGRGLSGNTIYF
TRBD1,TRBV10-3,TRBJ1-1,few,TGTGCCACCACAGGGACAGGCTTGAACACTGAAGCTTTCTTT,CATTGTGLNTEAFF
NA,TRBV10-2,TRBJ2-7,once,TGTGCCAGCAGCCCTCTTAGGTGGGAGGGGGCCTACGAGCAGTACTTC,CASSPLRWEGAYEQYF
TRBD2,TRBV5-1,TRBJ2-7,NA,TGCGCCAGCAGCTTGGTAGGCGGGAGCTCCTACGAGCAGTACTTC,CASSLVGGSSYEQYF
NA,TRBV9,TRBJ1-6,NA,TGTGCCAGCAGCGTAAGTATGGCGGGGAATCTATGGCTCCACTTT,CASSVSMAGNLWLHF
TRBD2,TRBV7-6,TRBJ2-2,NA,TGTGCCAGCAGGCAGGCGGGGGGGGGGGGGCACGCCGGGGAGCTGTTTTTT,CASRQAGGGGHAGELFF
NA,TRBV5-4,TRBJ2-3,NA,TGTGCCAGCAGCCCCGTCCAGGGCGGGAATACGCAGTATTTT,CASSPVQGGNTQYF
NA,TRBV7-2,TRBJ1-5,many,TGTGCCAGCAGCTTCCGCCGGGATCAGCCCCAGCATTTT,CASSFRRDQPQHF
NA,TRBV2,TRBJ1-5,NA,TGTGCCACCAACCGGGAGGGGGTCAACACTGAAGAGCTTTTT,CATNREGVNTEELF
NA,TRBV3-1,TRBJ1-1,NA,TGTGCCAGCAGCCGAGGAGGGGGAGGAGCTTTCTTT,CASSRGGGGAFF
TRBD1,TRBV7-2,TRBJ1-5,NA,TGTGCCAGCACCTTACTTGGGGACAGTGGGCCTGAAGCTTTT,CASTLLGDSGPEAF
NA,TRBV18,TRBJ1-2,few,TGTGCCAGCTCGCCAGGGACTGCTGGCTACACCTTC,CASSPGTAGYTF
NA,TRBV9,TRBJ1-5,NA,TGTGCCAGCAGTCGTATGTCTAGCGGGGGGGCCGGGGCCCAGCATTTT,CASSRMSSGGAGAQHF
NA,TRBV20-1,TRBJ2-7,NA,TGCCGACTCCAGGACCGCCTTTCCTACGAGCAGTACTTC,CRLQDRLSYEQYF
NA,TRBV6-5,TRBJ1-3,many,TGTGCCAGCAGAGACAGACTATCTGGAAACACCATATATTTT,CASRDRLSGNTIYF
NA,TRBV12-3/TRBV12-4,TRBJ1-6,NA,TGTGCCAGCAGCCCTGTGGGCTCCTATAATTCACCCCTCCACTTT,CASSPVGSYNSPLHF
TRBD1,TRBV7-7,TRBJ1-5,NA,TGCGCCAGCAGCTTTGCAGGGGGAAGCGGGGAGCCGCAGCATTTT,CASSFAGGSGEPQHF
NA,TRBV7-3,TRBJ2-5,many,TGTGCCAGCGCCCCTTCGCGGGCCATAGAGACCCAGTACTTC,CASAPSRAIETQYF
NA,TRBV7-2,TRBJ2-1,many,TGTGCCAGCAGCAGGGAGACGTCGCGAGAGCAGTTCTTC,CASSRETSREQFF
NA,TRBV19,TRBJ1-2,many,TGTGCCAGTAGTATGGCGCGGGCTAACTATGGCTACACCTTC,CASSMARANYGYTF
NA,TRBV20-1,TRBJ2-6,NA,TGCAGTGCTAGCCCCGCAAGGGGGGGGGCAGGGGCCTACGTCCTGACTTTC,CSASPARGGAGAYVLTF
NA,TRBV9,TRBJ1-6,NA,TGTGCCAGCAGCGTAGCTCTGGAGGGGTACAACCGTAATCTCCCCCTCCACTTT,CASSVALEGYNRNLPLHF
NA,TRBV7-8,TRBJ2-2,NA,TGTGCCAGCAGCTTCCAAGGGGCGCACACCGGCGAGCCATTTTTT,CASSFQGAHTGEPFF
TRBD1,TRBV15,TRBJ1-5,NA,TGTGCCACCAGCAGAGGGCGACAGGGCATGAATCGACCCCAGCATTTT,CATSRGRQGMNRPQHF
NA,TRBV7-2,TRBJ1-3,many,TGTGCCAGCAGCTTAGGGGGGGGGATCTCTGGAAACACCATATATTTT,CASSLGGGISGNTIYF
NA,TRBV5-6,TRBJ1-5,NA,TGTGCCAGCAGCTTGGGGCCCTATAGCAATCAGCCCCAGCATTTT,CASSLGPYSNQPQHF
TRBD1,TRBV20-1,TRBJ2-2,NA,TGCAGTGCTATACCCCTCCCGGGACAGGGGGGCCCCGGGGAGCTGTTTTTT,CSAIPLPGQGGPGELFF
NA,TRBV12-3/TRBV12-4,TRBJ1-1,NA,TGTGCCAGCAGTTTAGGGATAGGTTTCACTGAAGCTTTCTTT,CASSLGIGFTEAFF
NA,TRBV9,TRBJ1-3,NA,TGTGCCAGCAGCCTCAGGGCACTCCTCTCTGGAAACACCATATATTTT,CASSLRALLSGNTIYF
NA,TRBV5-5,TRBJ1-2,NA,TGTGCCAGCAGCCTGCTGGGACACTATGGCTACACCTTC,CASSLLGHYGYTF
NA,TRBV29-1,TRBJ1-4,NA,TGCAGTGTTAGAACGGGGGCGGGGAATGAAAATCTGTTTTTT,CSVRTGAGNENLFF
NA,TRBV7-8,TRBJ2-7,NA,TGCGCCAGCACTAGAAAACAGGGAAGTGTCTACGAGCAGTACTTC,CASTRKQGSVYEQYF
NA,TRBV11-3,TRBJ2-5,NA,TGTGCCAGCAGGACAGCCCCCTACGGGCAAGAGACCCAGTACTTC,CASRTAPYGQETQYF